A selection of T cell receptor beta chains follows, all from one sample in a study of OX40 agonist ivuxolimab in advanced cancers. Using immunoSEQ multiplex PCR, the repertoire was profiled, and TCRdb retains in-frame clones only, with some absent. The sample lists about 45,000 clones; approximately 80% were seen once. The sequenced sample was CD4+ or CD8+ T cells sorted from blood, obtained in a trial of the OX40 agonist ivuxolimab. The receptors derive from an adult with an advanced solid tumor such as melanoma, head and neck, liver or kidney cancer. The CDR3 runs from the conserved cysteine through the conserved F or W. A D gene is named only where the DNA matches it firmly. A clone size is listed for some rows: how often the clone was seen (once, few, many), or a class if it is expanded.

D: NA
length: 15
size: NA
J: TRBJ2-5
V: TRBV5-4
CDR3: CASSLHTGLGETQYF
DNA: TGTGCCAGCAGCTTGCATACAGGGCTAGGGGAGACCCAGTACTTC

D: TRBD1
length: 13
size: NA
J: TRBJ2-5
V: TRBV25-1
CDR3: CASTATGKETQYF
DNA: TGTGCCAGCACCGCGACAGGGAAAGAGACCCAGTACTTC

D: NA
length: 12
size: NA
J: TRBJ1-1
V: TRBV7-9
CDR3: CASSTGAPEAFF
DNA: TGTGCCAGCAGCACCGGGGCTCCCGAAGCTTTCTTT

D: TRBD2
length: 18
size: once
J: TRBJ2-3
V: TRBV9
CDR3: CASSVGRSSGGYTDTQYF
DNA: TGTGCCAGCAGCGTAGGGAGATCTAGCGGGGGATACACAGATACGCAGTATTTT

D: NA
length: 16
size: NA
J: TRBJ2-7
V: TRBV27
CDR3: CASSLSVAAVVDEQYF
DNA: TGTGCCAGCAGTTTATCGGTGGCAGCAGTTGTCGACGAGCAGTACTTC

D: NA
length: 15
size: NA
J: TRBJ2-1
V: TRBV7-2
CDR3: CASSLLAHSYNEQFF
DNA: TGTGCCAGCAGCTTATTAGCGCACTCCTACAATGAGCAGTTCTTC

D: NA
length: 13
size: few
J: TRBJ2-5
V: TRBV11-3
CDR3: CASSSRTSETQYF
DNA: TGTGCCAGCAGCTCCCGTACCAGCGAGACCCAGTACTTC

D: NA
length: 13
size: NA
J: TRBJ2-1
V: TRBV7-2
CDR3: CASSGGLTNEQFF
DNA: TGTGCCAGCAGCGGGGGACTTACCAATGAGCAGTTCTTC

D: TRBD2
length: 13
size: NA
J: TRBJ2-7
V: TRBV19
CDR3: CASSPGGTYEQYF
DNA: TGTGCCAGTAGTCCGGGGGGGACCTACGAGCAGTACTTC

D: NA
length: 13
size: NA
J: TRBJ1-4
V: TRBV6-5
CDR3: CASSPLAGLELFF
DNA: TGTGCCAGCAGTCCGTTGGCCGGCCTTGAACTGTTTTTT

D: TRBD2
length: 16
size: NA
J: TRBJ2-5
V: TRBV11-2
CDR3: CASSGRVAGLGETQYF
DNA: TGTGCCAGCAGCGGTAGGGTAGCGGGTTTGGGAGAGACCCAGTACTTC

D: NA
length: 14
size: NA
J: TRBJ2-5
V: TRBV25-1
CDR3: CASSEWTEKETQYF
DNA: TGTGCCAGCAGTGAATGGACGGAAAAAGAGACCCAGTACTTC

D: NA
length: 15
size: NA
J: TRBJ2-1
V: TRBV9
CDR3: CASSFGGSSYNEQFF
DNA: TGTGCCAGCAGCTTTGGGGGGAGTTCCTACAATGAGCAGTTCTTC

D: NA
length: 13
size: NA
J: TRBJ2-7
V: TRBV5-1
CDR3: CASGQEGFNEQYF
DNA: TGCGCCAGCGGCCAGGAGGGCTTCAACGAGCAGTACTTC

D: NA
length: 15
size: NA
J: TRBJ2-3
V: TRBV28
CDR3: CASSFQGTYTDTQYF
DNA: TGTGCCAGCAGTTTTCAGGGGACATACACAGATACGCAGTATTTT

D: NA
length: 11
size: NA
J: TRBJ2-2
V: TRBV7-6
CDR3: CASSRAGLLFF
DNA: TGTGCCAGCAGCCGCGCCGGGTTACTGTTTTTT

D: TRBD1
length: 14
size: NA
J: TRBJ2-5
V: TRBV6-1
CDR3: CASSGGQGSETQYF
DNA: TGTGCCAGCAGTGGTGGACAGGGGAGTGAGACCCAGTACTTC

D: TRBD2
length: 15
size: NA
J: TRBJ2-7
V: TRBV4-1
CDR3: CASSGSPSGGVEQYF
DNA: TGCGCCAGCAGCGGTTCCCCCAGCGGGGGGGTCGAGCAGTACTTC

D: TRBD2
length: 14
size: NA
J: TRBJ2-1
V: TRBV11-3
CDR3: CASSRLAEHNEQFF
DNA: TGTGCCAGCAGTAGACTAGCGGAGCACAATGAGCAGTTCTTC

D: TRBD2
length: 16
size: NA
J: TRBJ2-3
V: TRBV28
CDR3: CASTLAGGGGTDTQYF
DNA: TGTGCCAGCACACTAGCGGGGGGAGGAGGCACAGATACGCAGTATTTT

D: NA
length: 16
size: NA
J: TRBJ1-2
V: TRBV11-2
CDR3: CASSLGYGGNRFGYTF
DNA: TGTGCCAGCAGCTTAGGGTACGGGGGCAATCGCTTTGGCTACACCTTC

D: NA
length: 14
size: NA
J: TRBJ2-2
V: TRBV13
CDR3: CASSPKTNTGELFF
DNA: TGTGCCAGCAGCCCTAAAACGAACACCGGGGAGCTGTTTTTT

D: TRBD2
length: 19
size: NA
J: TRBJ2-3
V: TRBV6-1
CDR3: CASSGASLLAGAPTDTQYF
DNA: TGTGCCAGCAGTGGTGCCTCTTTACTAGCGGGAGCCCCCACAGATACGCAGTATTTT

D: TRBD1
length: 11
size: NA
J: TRBJ2-7
V: TRBV6-5
CDR3: CASVSPGGQYF
DNA: TGTGCCAGTGTGTCCCCAGGGGGGCAGTACTTC

D: NA
length: 12
size: few
J: TRBJ2-2
V: TRBV27
CDR3: CASSLSFGELFF
DNA: TGTGCCAGCAGTTTATCGTTCGGGGAGCTGTTTTTT

D: TRBD2
length: 17
size: NA
J: TRBJ2-4
V: TRBV4-2
CDR3: CASSQDLRELSKNIQYF
DNA: TGTGCCAGCAGCCAAGATTTGCGGGAGCTATCCAAAAACATTCAGTACTTC

D: TRBD2
length: 19
size: few
J: TRBJ2-5
V: TRBV2
CDR3: CASSPLAGAVPGEWETQYF
DNA: TGTGCCAGTTCGCCCCTAGCGGGAGCGGTCCCCGGGGAGTGGGAGACCCAGTACTTC

D: TRBD1
length: 14
size: medium-sized
J: TRBJ2-7
V: TRBV11-2
CDR3: CASSLAQGAHEQYF
DNA: TGTGCCAGCAGCTTAGCACAGGGGGCGCACGAGCAGTACTTC

D: NA
length: 14
size: medium-sized
J: TRBJ2-1
V: TRBV5-8
CDR3: CASSLVGAKNEQFF
DNA: TGTGCCAGCAGCTTGGTCGGGGCCAAGAATGAGCAGTTCTTC

D: NA
length: 14
size: NA
J: TRBJ2-1
V: TRBV6-5
CDR3: CASRLTSSYNEQFF
DNA: TGTGCCAGCCGCTTAACGAGCTCCTACAATGAGCAGTTCTTC

D: TRBD1
length: 15
size: NA
J: TRBJ2-1
V: TRBV7-2
CDR3: CASSPPGTGYNEQFF
DNA: TGTGCCAGCAGCCCGCCCGGGACAGGGTACAATGAGCAGTTCTTC

D: NA
length: 14
size: NA
J: TRBJ2-1
V: TRBV7-8
CDR3: CASSLARTPNEQFF
DNA: TGTGCCAGCAGCTTAGCTAGGACCCCCAATGAGCAGTTCTTC

D: NA
length: 13
size: NA
J: TRBJ2-7
V: TRBV5-4
CDR3: CASSPGPSYEQYF
DNA: TGTGCCAGCAGCCCAGGGCCTTCCTACGAGCAGTACTTC

D: NA
length: 14
size: NA
J: TRBJ2-4
V: TRBV5-6
CDR3: CASSLAGSKNIQYF
DNA: TGTGCCAGCAGCTTGGCGGGGAGCAAAAACATTCAGTACTTC

D: NA
length: 13
size: NA
J: TRBJ2-1
V: TRBV27
CDR3: CASSPGSGSEQFF
DNA: TGTGCCAGCAGTCCGGGGTCCGGCAGCGAGCAGTTCTTC

D: NA
length: 11
size: NA
J: TRBJ2-1
V: TRBV28
CDR3: CASSSMNSEFF
DNA: TGTGCCAGCAGTTCAATGAACAGTGAATTCTTC

D: TRBD2
length: 16
size: NA
J: TRBJ2-7
V: TRBV15
CDR3: CATSSGLAGASYEQYF
DNA: TGTGCCACCAGCAGCGGACTAGCGGGGGCCTCCTACGAGCAGTACTTC

D: NA
length: 14
size: NA
J: TRBJ1-1
V: TRBV2
CDR3: CASSDVNKNTEAFF
DNA: TGTGCCAGCAGTGATGTCAACAAGAACACTGAAGCTTTCTTT

D: NA
length: 12
size: NA
J: TRBJ2-1
V: TRBV4-1
CDR3: CASSGQYNEQFF
DNA: TGCGCCAGCAGCGGACAGTACAATGAGCAGTTCTTC

D: NA
length: 13
size: medium-sized
J: TRBJ1-6
V: TRBV28
CDR3: CASSLTAETPLHF
DNA: TGTGCCAGCAGTTTAACGGCTGAGACACCCCTCCACTTT

D: NA
length: 13
size: once
J: TRBJ2-7
V: TRBV28
CDR3: CASSPPGSYEQYF
DNA: TGTGCCAGCAGTCCGCCCGGTTCCTACGAGCAGTACTTC

D: TRBD1
length: 14
size: NA
J: TRBJ2-1
V: TRBV2
CDR3: CASMSGTGLNEQFF
DNA: TGTGCCAGCATGTCTGGGACAGGGCTCAATGAGCAGTTCTTC

D: NA
length: 13
size: NA
J: TRBJ1-2
V: TRBV7-2
CDR3: CASSLGTGHGYTF
DNA: TGTGCCAGCAGCTTAGGGACGGGCCATGGCTACACCTTC

D: NA
length: 16
size: NA
J: TRBJ1-1
V: TRBV9
CDR3: CASSSSVQGLNTEAFF
DNA: TGTGCCAGCAGCTCCTCCGTCCAGGGGTTGAACACTGAAGCTTTCTTT

D: TRBD2
length: 17
size: NA
J: TRBJ2-5
V: TRBV28
CDR3: CASSTGLAGVGGETQYF
DNA: TGTGCCAGCAGTACGGGACTAGCGGGAGTGGGGGGGGAGACCCAGTACTTC

D: TRBD2
length: 13
size: NA
J: TRBJ2-3
V: TRBV11-2
CDR3: CASSLTSGRQQYF
DNA: TGTGCCAGCAGCTTGACTAGCGGGAGACAGCAGTATTTT

D: NA
length: 13
size: NA
J: TRBJ2-2
V: TRBV19
CDR3: CASSMVPTGELFF
DNA: TGTGCCAGTAGTATGGTCCCCACCGGGGAGCTGTTTTTT

D: NA
length: 16
size: NA
J: TRBJ1-2
V: TRBV7-9
CDR3: CASSLAGQGFRGGYTF
DNA: TGTGCCAGCAGCTTAGCGGGCCAGGGGTTTAGAGGGGGCTACACCTTC

D: NA
length: 12
size: NA
J: TRBJ2-1
V: TRBV27
CDR3: CASGMPYNEQFF
DNA: TGTGCCAGCGGCATGCCTTATAATGAGCAGTTCTTC

D: NA
length: 14
size: NA
J: TRBJ2-1
V: TRBV27
CDR3: CASSFQDNNNEQFF
DNA: TGTGCCAGCAGTTTCCAGGACAACAACAATGAGCAGTTCTTC

D: NA
length: 13
size: NA
J: TRBJ1-2
V: TRBV4-3
CDR3: CASSQDRAGWYTF
DNA: TGCGCCAGCAGCCAAGATAGGGCAGGGTGGTACACCTTC

D: TRBD2
length: 17
size: NA
J: TRBJ2-2
V: TRBV2
CDR3: CASSELTSGSGTGELFF
DNA: TGTGCCAGCAGTGAACTTACTAGCGGGAGTGGCACCGGGGAGCTGTTTTTT

D: TRBD1
length: 15
size: NA
J: TRBJ1-2
V: TRBV6-1
CDR3: CASRIGQGPNYGYTF
DNA: TGTGCCAGCAGAATCGGACAGGGCCCGAACTATGGCTACACCTTC

D: NA
length: 15
size: NA
J: TRBJ2-7
V: TRBV7-9
CDR3: CASSPDSTSAYEQYF
DNA: TGTGCCAGCAGCCCGGACAGTACCTCGGCCTACGAGCAGTACTTC

D: NA
length: 12
size: once
J: TRBJ2-1
V: TRBV7-9
CDR3: CASSRPGVEQFF
DNA: TGTGCCAGCAGCCGCCCGGGGGTTGAGCAGTTCTTC

D: NA
length: 16
size: NA
J: TRBJ2-7
V: TRBV5-3
CDR3: CARSLDGAGPPYEQYF
DNA: TGTGCCAGAAGCTTGGACGGGGCAGGGCCTCCCTACGAGCAGTACTTC

D: NA
length: 16
size: NA
J: TRBJ1-1
V: TRBV4-2
CDR3: CASSQVGVGVRTEAFF
DNA: TGTGCCAGCAGCCAAGTAGGGGTAGGGGTTAGAACTGAAGCTTTCTTT

D: NA
length: 13
size: NA
J: TRBJ1-1
V: TRBV4-2
CDR3: CASSQPGTPFAFF
DNA: TGTGCCAGCAGCCAGCCCGGGACACCGTTTGCTTTCTTT

D: TRBD1
length: 16
size: few
J: TRBJ2-7
V: TRBV11-3
CDR3: CASSDLWGTGLDEQYF
DNA: TGTGCCAGCAGCGATCTTTGGGGGACAGGGTTGGACGAGCAGTACTTC

D: NA
length: 11
size: NA
J: TRBJ1-1
V: TRBV5-4
CDR3: CASSPGGEAFF
DNA: TGTGCCAGCAGCCCCGGGGGTGAAGCTTTCTTT